Listed below are T cell receptor beta chains from one sample, sequenced in a study of T-cell reconstitution after alpha-beta-depleted transplantation in children. TCRdb reprocessed the PCR reads with MiXCR, giving one entry per CDR3 protein. The table lists approximately 97,000 distinct CDR3 sequences, around 7.8% of them singletons, with less than 20% in the top ten. This sample comprised PBMCs, obtained before TCRalphabeta/CD19-depleted stem cell transplant. The receptors derive from a boy aged 2 to 9 with acute lymphoblastic leukemia, due to receive a stem cell transplant. CDR3s include the opening cysteine and the closing phenylalanine or tryptophan. D genes are given only for firm matches. Not all rows give a size; the values are once, few, many and, for expanded clones, a class.

>TRBV10-3|TRBD2|many|TRBJ2-7
CAISLAGGPYEQYF
TGTGCCATCAGTCTAGCGGGGGGGCCGTACGAGCAGTACTTC
>TRBV2|.|many|TRBJ1-5
CASSAEFNQPQHF
TGTGCCAGCAGTGCCGAGTTTAATCAGCCCCAGCATTTT
>TRBV20-1|.|many|TRBJ2-1
CSAWDLYNEQFF
TGCAGTGCTTGGGACCTGTACAATGAGCAGTTCTTC
>TRBV4-1|TRBD1|few|TRBJ2-3
CASSQDSMQGAFHTQYF
TGCGCCAGCAGCCAAGATAGCATGCAGGGGGCGTTCCATACGCAGTATTTT
>TRBV12-3/TRBV12-4|.|many|TRBJ2-6
CASSPTGRVLTF
TGTGCCAGCAGCCCTACAGGCCGGGTCCTGACTTTC
>TRBV12-3/TRBV12-4|.|.|TRBJ2-5
CASSLTGRIVAETQYF
TGTGCCAGCAGTCTGACAGGCAGGATAGTGGCGGAGACCCAGTACTTC
>TRBV7-2|.|few|TRBJ2-5
CASSPDSSETQYF
TGTGCCAGCAGCCCCGATAGCTCGGAGACCCAGTACTTC
>TRBV6-1|.|few|TRBJ2-2
CASGQGSTGELFF
TGTGCCAGCGGGCAGGGGTCCACCGGGGAGCTGTTTTTT
>TRBV20-1|.|.|TRBJ1-1
CSARPRGKVNTEAFF
TGCAGTGCTAGACCCAGGGGTAAGGTGAACACTGAAGCTTTCTTT
>TRBV3-1|TRBD1|few|TRBJ1-3
CASSRDRFNSGNTIYF
TGTGCCAGCAGCAGGGACAGGTTCAACTCTGGAAACACCATATATTTT
>TRBV11-2|.|.|TRBJ1-1
CASSLDAGAKAFF
TGTGCCAGCAGCTTAGATGCGGGGGCGAAAGCTTTCTTT
>TRBV5-1|.|many|TRBJ2-7
CASSLAPSDHYEQYF
TGCGCCAGCAGCTTGGCCCCTAGCGACCACTACGAGCAGTACTTC
>TRBV20-1|TRBD1|once|TRBJ1-2
CIAQLGQGANRYGYTF
TGCATTGCCCAACTGGGACAGGGGGCCAATCGGTATGGCTACACCTTC
>TRBV6-4|.|many|TRBJ1-5
CASSVTGFGQPQHF
TGTGCCAGCAGCGTTACAGGGTTCGGTCAGCCCCAGCATTTT
>TRBV6-1|.|many|TRBJ2-7
CASSDGQGPYEQYF
TGTGCCAGCAGTGATGGGCAGGGTCCCTACGAGCAGTACTTC
>TRBV7-8|TRBD1|many|TRBJ2-7
CASSLRETGIYEQYF
TGTGCCAGCAGCTTAAGGGAGACAGGGATCTACGAGCAGTACTTC
>TRBV2|.|many|TRBJ1-5
CASSEGGHQPQHF
TGTGCCAGCAGTGAAGGGGGCCATCAGCCCCAGCATTTT
>TRBV20-1|TRBD1|.|TRBJ2-1
CSTRGVRGLSSYNEQFF
TGCAGTACCAGAGGGGTCAGGGGGCTTAGCTCCTACAATGAGCAGTTCTTC
>TRBV19|TRBD2|.|TRBJ2-7
CASSISASGGRSSYEQYF
TGTGCCAGTAGTATCTCGGCTAGCGGGGGCCGGAGCTCCTACGAGCAGTACTTC
>TRBV5-1|TRBD2|many|TRBJ2-1
CASSSPLAGVNNEQFF
TGCGCCAGCAGCTCCCCGCTAGCGGGGGTAAACAATGAGCAGTTCTTC
>TRBV4-1|.|few|TRBJ1-5
CASSQRLGNQPQHF
TGCGCCAGCAGCCAAAGACTGGGCAATCAGCCCCAGCATTTT
>TRBV4-1|TRBD1|.|TRBJ2-7
CASSQTPGQGSHEQYF
TGCGCCAGCAGCCAGACCCCGGGACAGGGGTCCCACGAGCAGTACTTC
>TRBV6-1|.|.|TRBJ1-1
CASGLTGRAEAFF
TGTGCCAGCGGTCTTACAGGGAGAGCTGAAGCTTTCTTT
>TRBV20-1|.|few|TRBJ2-1
CSASLGAGQFF
TGCAGTGCTAGCTTGGGGGCTGGGCAGTTCTTC
>TRBV6-1|.|many|TRBJ2-7
CASTWAGSYEQYF
TGTGCCAGCACCTGGGCGGGGTCCTACGAGCAGTACTTC
>TRBV6-2/TRBV6-3|TRBD2|many|TRBJ2-7
CASSYSWLAGGSYEQYF
TGTGCCAGCAGTTACTCTTGGCTAGCGGGGGGCTCCTACGAGCAGTACTTC
>TRBV5-1|.|many|TRBJ2-1
CASSAAGLNEQFF
TGCGCCAGCAGCGCCGCGGGGCTCAATGAGCAGTTCTTC
>TRBV5-1|.|.|TRBJ2-7
CASSSGDLFYEQYF
TGCGCCAGCAGTTCGGGCGACCTTTTCTACGAGCAGTACTTC
>TRBV7-9|.|few|TRBJ1-4
CASSLPQAGEKLFF
TGTGCCAGCAGCTTACCCCAGGCGGGTGAAAAACTGTTTTTT
>TRBV5-1|TRBD1|many|TRBJ2-1
CASSKTTGDYEQFF
TGCGCCAGCAGCAAGACGACAGGGGATTATGAGCAGTTCTTC
>TRBV9|.|many|TRBJ2-5
CASSVGGAETQYF
TGTGCCAGCAGCGTAGGGGGCGCAGAGACCCAGTACTTC
>TRBV25-1|.|few|TRBJ2-1
CASSEGWGGQDEQFF
TGTGCCAGCAGTGAGGGGTGGGGGGGCCAGGATGAGCAGTTCTTC
>TRBV5-6|TRBD2|many|TRBJ2-3
CASSVPTSGGSDTQYF
TGTGCCAGCAGCGTACCGACTAGCGGGGGGTCAGATACGCAGTATTTT
>TRBV18|.|few|TRBJ2-3
CASSPRPPPTFTQYF
TGTGCCAGCTCACCACGCCCGCCCCCGACTTTCACGCAGTATTTT
>TRBV5-6|.|.|TRBJ2-7
CASSLLTANEQYF
TGTGCCAGCAGCTTGTTAACGGCTAACGAGCAGTACTTC
>TRBV5-1|TRBD1|.|TRBJ1-2
CASRTGEVYGYTF
TGCGCCAGCAGAACAGGGGAGGTCTATGGCTACACCTTC
>TRBV7-6|.|many|TRBJ2-3
CASSVIDSTDTQYF
TGTGCCAGCAGCGTAATAGACAGCACAGATACGCAGTATTTT
>TRBV20-1|.|medium-sized|TRBJ1-1
CSAHTGKHTEAFF
TGCAGTGCCCACACGGGGAAACACACTGAAGCTTTCTTT
>TRBV7-8|TRBD1|.|TRBJ1-5
CASSPRQGTNQPQHF
TGTGCCAGCAGCCCCAGACAGGGGACCAATCAGCCCCAGCATTTT
>TRBV7-8|.|many|TRBJ2-1
CASSLGGEQFF
TGTGCCAGCAGCTTGGGGGGTGAGCAGTTCTTC
>TRBV2|.|many|TRBJ2-5
CASIKGHDRGETQYF
TGTGCCAGCATCAAGGGCCACGATCGGGGAGAGACCCAGTACTTC
>TRBV6-5|.|many|TRBJ2-1
CASSPSMEGWNEQFF
TGTGCCAGCAGTCCGTCTATGGAAGGGTGGAATGAGCAGTTCTTC
>TRBV25-1|.|many|TRBJ2-3
CASSITLDTQYF
TGTGCCAGCAGCATTACCTTAGATACGCAGTATTTT
>TRBV7-9|TRBD1|few|TRBJ1-4
CASSLRQGKRSNEKLFF
TGTGCCAGCAGCCTACGACAGGGGAAACGGTCTAATGAAAAACTGTTTTTT